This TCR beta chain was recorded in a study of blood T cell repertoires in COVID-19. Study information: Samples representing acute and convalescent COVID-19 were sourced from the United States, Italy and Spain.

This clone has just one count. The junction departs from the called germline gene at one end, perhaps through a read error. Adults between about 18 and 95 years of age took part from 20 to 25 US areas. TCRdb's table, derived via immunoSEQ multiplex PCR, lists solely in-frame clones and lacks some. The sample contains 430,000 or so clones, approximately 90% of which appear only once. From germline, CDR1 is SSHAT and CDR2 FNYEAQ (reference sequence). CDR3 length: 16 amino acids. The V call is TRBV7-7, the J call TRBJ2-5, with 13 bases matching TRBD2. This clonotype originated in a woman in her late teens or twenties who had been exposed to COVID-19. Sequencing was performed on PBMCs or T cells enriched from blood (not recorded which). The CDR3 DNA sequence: TGTGCTAGCAGCTTAGGACTAGCGGGGGCGAAAGAGACCCAGTACTTC. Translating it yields CASSLGLAGAKETQYF.